These T cell receptor beta chains were read from a single sample in a study of T-cell reconstitution after alpha-beta-depleted transplantation in children. TCRdb re-called the PCR reads with MiXCR, one entry per CDR3 protein. This sample has some 220,000 distinct CDR3 sequences, with about a tenth found just once. Here the sequenced sample was PBMCs, taken before TCRalphabeta/CD19-depleted stem cell transplant. Every receptor here comes from a child less than two years old with acute myeloid leukemia, due to receive a stem cell transplant. Both conserved end residues are part of each CDR3. A D gene is named only where the DNA matches it firmly. Clone size appears in some rows only: once, few, many, or a class for an expanded clone.

j_gene	v_gene	abundance	len	d_gene	CDR3aa	CDR3nt
TRBJ2-3	TRBV18	many	13	-	CASSFPSTDTQYF	TGTGCCAGCTCATTCCCTAGCACAGATACGCAGTATTTT
TRBJ1-4	TRBV5-1	many	14	-	CASSLSRTGEKLFF	TGCGCCAGCAGCCTCAGCAGGACCGGCGAAAAACTGTTTTTT
TRBJ2-3	TRBV5-1	many	18	-	CASSLWPAGQVLTDTQYF	TGCGCCAGCAGCTTGTGGCCAGCGGGCCAGGTCCTCACAGATACGCAGTATTTT
TRBJ2-3	TRBV20-1	-	17	TRBD2	CSARVREGPFRTDTQYF	TGCAGTGCTAGAGTGCGGGAGGGCCCCTTCAGGACAGATACGCAGTATTTT
TRBJ2-7	TRBV7-9	many	15	-	CASSLQGAILYEQYF	TGTGCCAGCAGCTTGCAAGGGGCTATCCTCTACGAGCAGTACTTC
TRBJ1-5	TRBV7-6	many	15	-	CASSLGSGGRQPQHF	TGTGCCAGCAGCTTAGGGTCAGGAGGGCGTCAGCCCCAGCATTTT
TRBJ2-3	TRBV18	many	16	TRBD2	CASSPQLAGGVDTQYF	TGTGCCAGCTCACCACAACTAGCGGGAGGTGTAGATACGCAGTATTTT
TRBJ2-2	TRBV20-1	many	16	TRBD2	CSATPRTSGRAGELFF	TGCAGTGCTACTCCCCGGACTAGCGGGAGGGCCGGGGAGCTGTTTTTT
TRBJ1-2	TRBV7-2	many	13	-	CASSLDREDGYTF	TGTGCCAGCAGCTTAGACAGAGAAGATGGCTACACCTTC
TRBJ1-1	TRBV5-1	many	14	-	CASSLASENTEAFF	TGCGCCAGCAGCTTGGCCTCGGAGAACACTGAAGCTTTCTTT
TRBJ2-1	TRBV19	many	16	TRBD2	CASSIVGGSSYNEQFF	TGTGCCAGTAGTATAGTTGGCGGGAGCTCCTACAATGAGCAGTTCTTC
TRBJ2-2	TRBV5-1	many	15	-	CASNPSGTDTGELFF	TGCGCCAGCAACCCCTCGGGGACGGACACCGGGGAGCTGTTTTTT
TRBJ1-2	TRBV28	many	13	TRBD1	CASSLTGINGYTF	TGTGCCAGCAGTTTGACAGGGATAAATGGCTACACCTTC